There are a few counts of the clone carrying this T cell receptor beta chain. Matched for age and sex, the controls were healthy donors. The RNA, 0.5 to 1 ug, was put through reverse transcription using random hexamers. TCRdb independently ran MiXCR on the immunoSEQ multiplex PCR reads; one entry per CDR3 protein. The sample has about 190,000 distinct CDR3 sequences, about 95% seen once; the top ten hold 0.08% to 0.11%. The data are from a study of CD8 T cells in Susac syndrome. Germline V gives CDR1 SQVTM, CDR2 ANQGSEA. V lost 5 bases and J lost 2; bases outside the gene matches: 5. This CDR3 comprises 13 residues.

The V and J genes are TRBV29-1 and TRBJ1-1, with TRBD1 identical over 7 bases. Sequencing was done on a sample of CD4+ T cells from PBMCs. This TCR derives from a human donor in good health. In DNA form, the CDR3 reads TGCAGCGTTCGTCAGGGGGGAAACACTGAAGCTTTCTTT. Translating gives CSVRQGGNTEAFF.